Listed below are T cell receptor beta chains from one sample, sequenced in a study of CD8+ T cells in alopecia areata. Produced via immunoSEQ multiplex PCR; TCRdb's table is partial and in-frame only. The table shows about 190,000 clones, with approximately 57% occurring only once. This specimen was CD4+ T cells sorted from blood, taken at week 24, from a patient treated with tofacitinib. Receptors were obtained from a human donor with alopecia areata. The CDR3 runs from the conserved cysteine through the conserved F or W. Each record gives: CDR3 protein, J gene, V gene.

CDR3: CASSTRIGLGVYEQYF; J: TRBJ2-7; V: TRBV7-2
CDR3: CASSQTGVSQPQHF; J: TRBJ1-5; V: TRBV2
CDR3: CSVRAGQTEAFF; J: TRBJ1-1; V: TRBV29-1
CDR3: CASSPPHSSTEAFF; J: TRBJ1-1; V: TRBV18
CDR3: CASEQGFEGMNTEAFF; J: TRBJ1-1; V: TRBV19
CDR3: CASSYLTSATEAFF; J: TRBJ1-1; V: TRBV6-5
CDR3: CSVSTSRTKSSYEQYF; J: TRBJ2-7; V: TRBV29-1
CDR3: CASSPTGGDRNYGYTF; J: TRBJ1-2; V: TRBV7-9
CDR3: CASSPRNEKLFF; J: TRBJ1-4; V: TRBV18
CDR3: CSAGSQGNEQYF; J: TRBJ2-7; V: TRBV29-1
CDR3: CASAETGVTGEQYF; J: TRBJ2-7; V: TRBV7-9
CDR3: CAWAGGRDTGELFF; J: TRBJ2-2; V: TRBV30
CDR3: CASSLGTGSSPLHF; J: TRBJ1-6; V: TRBV25-1
CDR3: CASSPRRGYEQYF; J: TRBJ2-7; V: TRBV18
CDR3: CASSVGQGGQPQHF; J: TRBJ1-5; V: TRBV9